Sequencing of this TCR beta chain was carried out in a study of regulatory T cells in long-lasting Graves disease. The authors built TCR beta libraries using iRepertoire HTBI primers and Arm-PCR of CDR3 regions. TCRdb itself ran the multiplex PCR reads through MiXCR, one entry per CDR3 protein. The sample lists 200,000 to 250,000 distinct CDR3 sequences; approximately 19% were seen once. This clonotype was detected many times. Time point meaning: newly diagnosed GD, antithyroid drugs for less than 3 months. Preparation of the TCR library used RNA extracted from PBMCs. This CDR3 has 17 amino acids. Trimming removed 3 bases from V and 3 bases from J; junction bases left unmatched: 7. Germline assignment: CDR1 MDHEN and CDR2 SYDVKM. This sample was shared with a second study, whose subject was T cells in Graves' hyperthyroidism and ophthalmopathy. This second study notes: Ophthalmopathy, which appeared later, was predicted by the model a median around 6.9 months before onset.

The clonotype comes from a woman between 25 and 40 years old with Graves disease. Sequencing used peripheral blood mononuclear cells (PBMCs), obtained at new diagnosis, from a patient treated with antithyroid drugs. J is TRBJ2-6 and V is TRBV28; 8 bases line up with TRBD1. CDR3 bases: TGTGCCAGCAGTTTCCCCGGGACAGGCGGTGGGGCCAACGTCCTGACTTTC. Its protein product is CASSFPGTGGGANVLTF. Full variable domain (rest looked up from reference TRBV28 and TRBJ2-6): DVKVTQSSRYLVKRTGEKVFLECVQDMDHENMFWYRQDPGLGLRLIYFSYDVKMKEKGDIPEGYSVSREKKERFSLILESASTNQTSMYLCASSFPGTGGGANVLTFGAGSRLTVL.